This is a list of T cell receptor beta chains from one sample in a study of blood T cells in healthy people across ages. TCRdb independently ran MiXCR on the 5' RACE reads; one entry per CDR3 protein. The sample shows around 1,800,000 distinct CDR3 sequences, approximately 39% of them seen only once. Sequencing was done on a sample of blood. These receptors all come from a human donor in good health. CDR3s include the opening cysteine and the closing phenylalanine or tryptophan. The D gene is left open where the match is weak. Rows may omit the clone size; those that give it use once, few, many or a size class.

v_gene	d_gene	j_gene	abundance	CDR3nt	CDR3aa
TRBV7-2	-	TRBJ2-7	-	TGTGCCAGCAGCGATGGGGGGGGACAGTCCTACGAGCAGTACTTC	CASSDGGGQSYEQYF
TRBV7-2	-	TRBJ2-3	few	TGTGCCAGCAGCTTAGCAGGTCGGGCAGCAACCACGGATACGCAGTATTTT	CASSLAGRAATTDTQYF
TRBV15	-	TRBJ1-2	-	TGTGCCACCTCAGTGGACCCTAACTATGGCTACACCTTC	CATSVDPNYGYTF
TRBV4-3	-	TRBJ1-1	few	TGCGCCAGCAGCCACCTGGACAGCAGTGGAACTGAAGCTTTCTTT	CASSHLDSSGTEAFF
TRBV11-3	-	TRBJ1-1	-	TGTGCCAGCAGCTTAGAGTATGCGGGGGAAGCTTTCTTT	CASSLEYAGEAFF
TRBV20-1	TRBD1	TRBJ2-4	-	TGCAGTGCCCGACAGGGGGCAGGTAGAAACATTCAGTACTTC	CSARQGAGRNIQYF
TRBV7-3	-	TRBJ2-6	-	TGTGCCAGCAGCTTGATGACAGTAATAAGCTCTGGGGCCAACGTCCTGACTTTC	CASSLMTVISSGANVLTF
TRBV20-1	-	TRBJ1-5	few	TGCAGTGCCGGACTTAAGGGCCCCCCTTTCTATAGCAATCAGCCCCAGCATTTT	CSAGLKGPPFYSNQPQHF
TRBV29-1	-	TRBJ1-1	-	TGCAGCGTCGCGGGGGAAGCTTTCTTT	CSVAGEAFF
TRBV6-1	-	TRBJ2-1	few	TGTGCCAGCAGTGGCCGGGACACAATCTTAGGAGAGCAGTTCTTC	CASSGRDTILGEQFF
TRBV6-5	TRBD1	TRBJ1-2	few	TGTGCCAGCAGTCCCGACAGGGACTTGTATGGCTACACCTTC	CASSPDRDLYGYTF
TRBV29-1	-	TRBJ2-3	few	TGCAGCTCCTCACAGGGAAATGTTAGGACAGATACGCAGTATTTT	CSSSQGNVRTDTQYF
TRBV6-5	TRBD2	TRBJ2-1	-	TGTGCCAGCAGTCCCGCATGGGGGGGGTTCAATGAGCAGTTCTTC	CASSPAWGGFNEQFF
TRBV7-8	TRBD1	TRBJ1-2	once	TGTGCCAGCAGCTCCAACAGGGGTACGTTCTATGGCTACACCTTC	CASSSNRGTFYGYTF
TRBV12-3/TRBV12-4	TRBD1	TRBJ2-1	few	TGTGCCAGCAGTTTCATCAGGACAGGCAATGAGCAGTTCTTC	CASSFIRTGNEQFF
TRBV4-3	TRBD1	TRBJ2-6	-	TGCGCCAGCAGCCAAGAGAGAGGGGGCCTAAGGGAGGGGGCCAACGTCCTGACTTTC	CASSQERGGLREGANVLTF
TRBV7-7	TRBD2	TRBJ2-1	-	TGTGCCAGCAGCTTCCAGAGCGGGGCCCCTCTCAATGAGCAGTTCTTC	CASSFQSGAPLNEQFF
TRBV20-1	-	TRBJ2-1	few	TGCAGTGCTAGTTTACCTTACAATGAGCAGTTCTTC	CSASLPYNEQFF
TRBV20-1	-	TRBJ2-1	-	TGCAGTGCTAGCCGAGGATTCGATGAGCAGTTCTTC	CSASRGFDEQFF
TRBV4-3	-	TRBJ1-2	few	TGCGCCAGCAGCCCTGGGGAGGCCATGAGCTATGGCTACACCTTC	CASSPGEAMSYGYTF
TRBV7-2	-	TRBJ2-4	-	TGTGCCAGCAGTCCATGCCCCCACGAACAGTACTTC	CASSPCPHEQYF
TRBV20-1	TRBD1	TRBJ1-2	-	TGCAGTGCTATACAGGGGGTCATTGAAAATGGCTACACCTTC	CSAIQGVIENGYTF
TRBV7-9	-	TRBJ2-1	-	TGTGCCAGCAGCCAGCCCAGCCCACCTTACAATGAGCAGTTCTTC	CASSQPSPPYNEQFF
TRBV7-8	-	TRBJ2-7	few	TGTGCCAGCAGGCGGCGCGGTTACTACGAGCAGTACTTC	CASRRRGYYEQYF
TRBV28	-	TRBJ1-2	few	TGTGCCAGCAGCATAGGACTAGTTGGCTACACCTTC	CASSIGLVGYTF
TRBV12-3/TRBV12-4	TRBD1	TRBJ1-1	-	TGTGCCAGCACCCCTAAGCCGACAGGGGAGACCACTGAAGCTTTCTTT	CASTPKPTGETTEAFF
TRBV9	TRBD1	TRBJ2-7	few	TGTGCCAGCAGCGTCTCTACAGGGGCGTCCTACGAGCAGTACTTC	CASSVSTGASYEQYF
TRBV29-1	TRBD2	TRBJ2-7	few	TGCAGCGTTGATTTAGCGGGTGCCTCCTCCGAGCAGTACTTC	CSVDLAGASSEQYF
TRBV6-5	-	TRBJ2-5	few	TGTGCCAGCAGCCGTACCCCCGGGGCCCAGTACTTC	CASSRTPGAQYF
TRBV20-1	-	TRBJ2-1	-	TGCAGTGCCTTTCCGGGTCGGCGTGAGCAGTTCTTC	CSAFPGRREQFF
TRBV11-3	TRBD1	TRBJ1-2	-	TGTGCCAGCGGCTTAGACAGGGGAACAGGCTACACCTTC	CASGLDRGTGYTF